This T cell receptor beta chain was observed in a study of blood T cell repertoires in COVID-19. Looking at the study overall: COVID-19 samples, acute and convalescent, were from the United States, Italy and Spain.

CDR1 and CDR2 (germline): WSHSY, SAAADI. CDR3 length: 14 residues. Between the trimmed V and J ends, which lost 4 bases and 8 bases, there was a span of 17 bases. Per the authors' pipeline: Nucleated cell number was recorded as an estimate derived from reference gene primer amplification. Profiling relied on immunoSEQ multiplex PCR, and the TCRdb table lists in-frame clones only, not all of them. V, J and clone size were drawn from that table, and D and trimming were deduced from the DNA. The repertoire includes under 200,000 clones, around 87% of them detected once, and roughly 2.6% sits in the top ten.

The sequenced sample was peripheral blood. The clonotype was recovered from a man aged 40-49 years with active or convalescent COVID-19. This chain uses TRBV10-2 with TRBJ1-2; D not certain. The CDR3: CASSGLTGVGGYTF. CDR3 bases: TGCGCCAGCAGTGGCCTCACGGGAGTGGGGGGCTACACCTTC.